The next 4 T cell receptor beta chains were all read from a single sample in a study of Graves' ophthalmopathy and Graves' hyperthyroidism. RNA transcripts served as template for amplifying TCR beta CDR3 sequences. Amplification began with first-round RT-PCR using HTBI primers, then second-round multiplex PCR was performed. TCRdb fed the multiplex PCR reads into MiXCR, producing one record per CDR3 protein. The sample lists over a million distinct CDR3 sequences; 35% to 40% were seen once. The sequencing sample was made of peripheral blood or thyroid tissue (not recorded which). The source is an adult man with Graves' hyperthyroidism.

This clonotype has a count of ten or more. V usage is TRBV9 and J usage is TRBJ1-1; D not certain. V lost 0 bases and J 1 base, leaving 13 bases between the germline ends. The CDR3 spans 16 residues. The germline V gene encodes CDR1 SGDLS and CDR2 YYNGEE. The CDR3 region has the DNA TGTGCCAGCAGCGTAGGGATAAAATTTAAGAACACTGAAGCTTTCTTT. This codes for CASSVGIKFKNTEAFF.

The rearrangement links TRBV15 to TRBJ1-1, with 7 positions matching TRBD1. CDR3 length: 17 amino acids. Germline assignment: CDR1 LNHNV and CDR2 YYDKDF (reference sequence). Trimming removed 5 bases from V and 4 bases from J; junction bases left unmatched: 16. The CDR3 is CATSGRGGRGYFTEAFF. CDR3 nucleotides: TGTGCCACCAGCGGGCGAGGGGGCAGGGGCTATTTCACTGAAGCTTTCTTT.

This clonotype was counted at least ten times. The chain carries TRBV20-1 and TRBJ1-3; D call uncertain. Per germline, CDR1 DFQATT and CDR2 SNEGSKA (reference sequence). This CDR3 is built from 14 residues. Trimming stripped 3 bases from V and 4 bases from J, with 13 bases between. CDR3 nucleotide sequence: TGCAGTGCTAGTGGCCAGTTAACCGGAAACACCATATATTTT. This codes for CSASGQLTGNTIYF.

Only a few counts were recorded for this clonotype. The chain employs TRBV20-1 and TRBJ1-5; TRBD1 matches 9 bases. The germline V gene encodes CDR1 DFQATT and CDR2 SNEGSKA (reference sequence). The CDR3 totals 13 residues. V lost 6 bases to trimming and J lost 7 bases; unmatched junction nucleotides: 7. Here the CDR3 reads CSARDRVSQPQHF. The DNA for the CDR3 is TGCAGTGCACGGGACAGGGTCAGCCAGCCCCAGCATTTT.